This T cell receptor beta chain was obtained from a study of shared clonotypes between healthy human individuals. Study in general: Researchers assigned three CD4 naive, three CD4 memory, two CD8 naive and one CD8 memory plate to each donor.

The repertoire was sequenced with immunoSEQ multiplex PCR; TCRdb's copy has only in-frame clones and lacks some. The repertoire consists of more than 2 million clones, with roughly 95% occurring once and the leading ten covering roughly 1%. The length of the CDR3 is 15 residues. Germline trimming cut 7 bases from V and 7 bases from J; bases unmatched to any gene: 8. Germline V lookup: CDR1 MDHEN, CDR2 SYDVKM. Terminally differentiated effector memory CD45RA+ cells were excluded from the naive CD8 cells, which were CD45RO-negative and positively selected for CCR7. Comments on this clone: Its antigen is not known.

Study-wide points: All-four-donor shared clonotypes had higher generation probabilities than non-shared clonotypes did.

The sample taken for sequencing was naive CD8+ T cells sorted from blood. The V gene is TRBV28, the J gene TRBJ2-2; TRBD2 matches 11 bases. The source of this sequence is a man aged 18 to 30 in good health. CDR3 region: CASTLLAGVVGELFF. For the CDR3, the DNA is TGTGCCAGCACGTTACTAGCGGGGGTGGTCGGGGAGCTGTTTTTT.